Reported below is one TCR beta chain. Its antigen remains unknown. This may stem from a read error, because a much larger clone lies one nucleotide away. Deep level was the assay's run setting. The data were produced by immunoSEQ multiplex PCR, yet TCRdb's version contains in-frame clones alone and is incomplete. The sample records 530,000 or so clones, 60% to 80% being singletons. This sample was included in a study of shared clonotypes between healthy human individuals. Study in general: With ages of 18 to 49, the donors were two women and three men.

Germline lookup yields CDR1 MDHEN and CDR2 SYDVKM. V was clipped by 4 bases and J by 3 bases, with 4 bases between them. This CDR3 region has 12 residues. Study observations and caveats: Few donors restricted represented genetic and exposure-history diversity.

The sequence derives from a middle-aged woman in good health. Some clones in this sample may be carry-over from other donors' samples. The chain has TRBV28 and TRBJ2-1; D uncertain. Material: PBMCs. In DNA, the CDR3 is TGTGCCAGCAGTTGGGACTACAATGAGCAGTTCTTC. Its protein is CASSWDYNEQFF.